This TCR beta chain came from a study of T cell repertoires in cytomegalovirus infection. Study at large: CMV infection and matching HLA type were both indicated by public TCR beta signatures.

This clonotype was seen at least ten times. The antigen remains unidentified. V lost 0 bases to trimming and J lost 1 base, with 13 bases between them. The length of the CDR3 is 16 residues. Germline V gene sequence: CDR1 MNHEY, CDR2 SMNVEV (reference sequence). Via MiXCR, TCRdb re-called the reads, giving one row per CDR3 protein. The sample lists 90,000 to 120,000 distinct CDR3 sequences, roughly 41% occurring once. The chain couples TRBV27 to TRBJ2-7, with D tentatively TRBD1 or TRBD2 (5 bases each). The input for sequencing was CD8+ T cells from cultured PBMCs, taken from culture after CMV antigen stimulation. The receptor's source is a human donor in good health (CMV status not recorded). Some clones in this sample may be carry-over from other donors' samples. CDR3 coding DNA: TGTGCCAGCAGTTTATCATCCGGGGCGATATCCTACGAGCAGTACTTC. Amino acid sequence: CASSLSSGAISYEQYF.